Sequencing of this T cell receptor (beta chain) was carried out in a study of shared clonotypes between healthy human individuals (TCRdb year 2020). Background for the entire study: The cohort included three men and two women between 18 and 49 years of age. For each donor, three plates each were used for CD4 naive and CD4 memory, two plates were used for CD8 naive, and one plate was used for CD8 memory. Blood TCR repertoires of a handful of healthy adults were deeply sequenced to estimate repertoire size and the extent of clonotype sharing between individuals. To increase sequencing depth and limit assay-specific biases, different laboratories used diverse techniques to prepare libraries and sequence TCR repertoires. Leukapheresis yielded between about 0.8 and 8.9 billion PBMCs per donor. Study-wide conclusions, independent of this receptor: Naive subsets generally had larger estimated clonotype richness than memory subsets did. Sampling was limited to blood, and TCR repertoires in tissue likely differ from TCR repertoires in blood. Based on pairwise subsampling, the degree of clonotype sharing among donors was expected to be affected by sequencing depth. Higher generation probabilities were observed for clonotypes shared by all four sorted-subset donors than for non-shared clonotypes. Because the study included only a small number of donors, the genetic and exposure-history diversity represented was limited. When a handful of donors were compared, the shared fraction of clonotypes was about 5% for naive CD4, less than 4% for naive CD8, more than 2% for memory CD4, and 0.3% to 0.5% for memory CD8. Rarefaction of sorted-subset datasets indicated incomplete sequencing despite the large sequencing depth.

V and J lose 4 bases and 3 bases, and a span of 7 bases separates them. From the cysteine up to the phenylalanine, the CDR3 has a length of 12 residues. Of the read, only the CDR3 DNA is kept; its 36 bases are in frame from base 1. The germline V gene (reference sequence) gives CDR1 as SEHNR and CDR2 as FQNEAQ. A remark on this clone: The specificity of this receptor is unknown. No base quality values were provided; no much bigger clone lies one nucleotide off.

Using the deep immunoSEQ assay, multiplex PCR amplified TCR CDR3 regions from genomic DNA. Extracted genomic DNA from each cell subset was spread evenly across all wells of several immunoSEQ 96-well plates, with each plate serving as a replicate. For sorted subsets, 200 to 250 ng of genomic DNA, equivalent to some 30,000 T cell genomes, went into each replicate PCR. Purified libraries were measured with a Qubit 3.0 fluorometer, size-checked on a Bioanalyzer 2100, and measured again with the KAPA Library Quantification kit. Every immunoSEQ 96-well plate was sequenced on a dedicated single-read 150-cycle Illumina NextSeq 550 flow cell. On the study's bioinformatics: The immunoSEQ output contained only junctional sequences without quality scores, so filtering could not match that applied to full-length reads. Sequences were annotated with PyIR, a Python wrapper for IgBLAST v1.9, using IMGT germline references to assign V/J genes and CDR3. Any read was removed if the V/J assignment was weak (E-value above 1e-6), the CDR3 was missing, or the read contained stop codons, out-of-frame junctions, or ambiguous translated residues. A V3J clonotype was defined by an identical inferred V gene, J gene, and CDR3 amino acid sequence. To compute the percentage overlap between repertoires, the number of shared unique clonotypes was divided by the size of the smaller repertoire. Repertoire richness was assessed with RTK rarefaction, the Chao1 estimator, and Recon v2.1 estimates of unobserved clonotypes. OLGA was used to compute generation probabilities for all TCRbeta clonotypes that the gDNA method yielded from a handful of donors. Drawn from immuneACCESS, this table holds only the in-frame rearrangements with V and J called that TCRdb kept. Clones are partly lost; checked studies trace under half to an unresolved V gene and leave the rest unexplained. D and trimming were read from the DNA, whereas the V and J calls and clone size are those reported in that table. Present in this sample are 560,000 or so clones, about 96% of which were seen just once. The top ten constitute 0.11% of the sample.

CD8 naive samples were obtained by positive selection for CCR7 among CD45RO-negative cells, yielding a CD45RA+CCR7+ population from which TemRA cells were excluded. The donors were healthy, HIV-negative adults who had no recently reported acute infections or vaccinations. Every donor was a Caucasian adult living in Nashville, Tennessee, USA. Blood was obtained by leukapheresis, after which PBMCs were separated by Ficoll-Histopaque density gradient centrifugation and cryopreserved in liquid nitrogen vapor phase. Analytical flow cytometry was used to check the purity and quantity of each magnetically sorted T cell population. From each sorted fraction, genomic DNA was isolated and quantified by UV absorbance on a Nanodrop 2000c.

The clonotype originates from a woman in her 30s in good health. The source material was naive CD8+ T cells sorted from blood. Sample cell subset or site, as interpreted from the label and publication: CD45RA+CCR7+. The rearranged chain carries TRBV7-9 and TRBJ2-7; TRBD1 is perhaps the D gene, given 5 matching bases. Here is the DNA: TGTGCCAGCAGCTCGGACATCTACGAGCAGTACTTC. It codes for CASSSDIYEQYF. The entire variable domain, with the stretches around the CDR3 drawn from the reference TRBV7-9 and TRBJ2-7 proteins, is DTGVSQNPRHKITKRGQNVTFRCDPISEHNRLYWYRQTLGQGPEFLTYFQNEAQLEKSRLLSDRFSAERPKGSFSTLEIQRTEQGDSAMYLCASSSDIYEQYFGPGTRLTVT.